These 23 T cell receptor beta chains were all obtained from the same sample, sequenced in a study of cytomegalovirus exposure and HLA in healthy donors. PCR amplification relied on 60 Vbeta primers (plus 13 Jbeta primers). Repertoires were generated with immunoSEQ multiplex PCR, while TCRdb's copy carries only in-frame clones and drops some. The table has around 170,000 clones, just over 75% seen once. Sequenced sample: PBMCs. The receptors derive from a young man in good health and CMV-seronegative.

The chain combines TRBV6-5 with TRBJ2-2; TRBD1 agrees at 9 bases. Germline-derived CDR1 and CDR2 are MNHEY and SVGAGI. This CDR3 has 15 residues. With V trimmed by 6 bases and J by 1 base, 3 bases remained unmatched. CDR3 nucleotides: TGTGCCAGCAGCTGGGACAGGGTGAACACCGGGGAGCTGTTTTTT. Amino acid sequence: CASSWDRVNTGELFF.

The chain carries TRBV15 and TRBJ2-7, with 12 bases lining up with TRBD2. Germline lookup yields CDR1 LNHNV and CDR2 YYDKDF (reference sequence). The CDR3 has 17 amino acids. Unmatched junction bases numbered 4, after V lost 1 base and J lost 0 bases. In DNA form, the CDR3 reads TGTGCCACCAGCAGAGGGACTAGCGGGGCGAGCTCCTACGAGCAGTACTTC. Translating gives CATSRGTSGASSYEQYF.

The genes are TRBV6-1 and TRBJ2-7; D may be TRBD1 (5 bases). Trimming left V 5 bases short and J 2 bases short, with 10 bases between. Germline V gene data show CDR1 as MNHNS and CDR2 as SASEGT. The CDR3 extends over 13 amino acids. In DNA, the CDR3 is TGTGCCAGCAGTTCAGACAGCCCCTACGAGCAGTACTTC. This codes for CASSSDSPYEQYF.

This rearrangement joins TRBV5-1 to TRBJ2-7; tentative D call: TRBD2 (5 bases). CDR1 and CDR2 from the germline V gene are SGHRS and YFSETQ. The germline V and J ends were trimmed by 0 bases and 5 bases, with 18 bases remaining between them. This CDR3 is 16 amino acids long. The CDR3 reads CASSLGGWRTYHEQYF. The CDR3 nucleotides are TGCGCCAGCAGCTTGGGTGGATGGAGGACCTACCACGAGCAGTACTTC.

The chain has TRBV5-6 and TRBJ2-7, with 9 bases fitting TRBD2. The germline V gene encodes CDR1 SGHDT and CDR2 YYEEEE. The CDR3 is 17 residues long. The ends lost 1 base at V and 4 bases at J; junction bases unmatched: 12. Here the CDR3 DNA reads TGTGCCAGCAGCTTGTATCGGCGCGGGAGGGAAGGGTACGAGCAGTACTTC. Translating gives CASSLYRRGREGYEQYF.

The chain recombines TRBV19 with TRBJ2-3; 10 bases fit TRBD2. The CDR3 extends over 20 amino acids. Per the germline V gene, CDR1 is LNHDA and CDR2 is SQIVND (reference sequence). V lost 5 bases and J lost 2; bases outside the gene matches: 19. The CDR3 sequence: CASSSIGAGGRGGSTDTQYF. CDR3 nucleotide sequence: TGTGCCAGTAGTTCGATTGGAGCGGGGGGGCGCGGGGGATCCACAGATACGCAGTATTTT. The whole variable domain, remainder taken from reference TRBV19 and TRBJ2-3, is DGGITQSPKYLFRKEGQNVTLSCEQNLNHDAMYWYRQDPGQGLRLIYYSQIVNDFQKGDIAEGYSVSREKKESFPLTVTSAQKNPTAFYLCASSSIGAGGRGGSTDTQYFGPGTRLTVL.

The chain employs TRBV7-9 and TRBJ2-7; D is uncertain. Germline CDR1 and CDR2: SEHNR and FQNEAQ (reference sequence). The germline V and J ends were trimmed by 5 bases and 6 bases, with 11 bases remaining between them. This CDR3 has 12 amino acids. CDR3 DNA sequence: TGTGCCAGCAGCCCGCAAGTGAGCGAGCAGTACTTC. Its protein is CASSPQVSEQYF.

This clone was observed a single time. The CDR3 spells CASPGGGGEQYF. For the CDR3, the DNA is TGTGCCAGCCCGGGGGGTGGCGGCGAGCAGTACTTC. The chain links TRBV6-4 to TRBJ2-7; TRBD2 matches 7 bases. The CDR3 covers 12 residues. Germline V gene lookup returns CDR1 MRHNA and CDR2 SNTAGT. The junction had 7 bases not matched to a gene; V was cut back by 8 bases and J by 6 bases.

This clone has more than one count but fewer than ten. The V call is TRBV6-1, the J call TRBJ1-2; the D gene is possibly TRBD1 (6 bases). V was cut by 0 bases and J by 4 bases, with 15 bases left in between. The CDR3 is 16 amino acids. Germline V gene data show CDR1 as MNHNS and CDR2 as SASEGT. CDR3 in DNA: TGTGCCAGCAGTGAAGCTAGGGACAATTTTGCCTATGGCTACACCTTC. Amino acids: CASSEARDNFAYGYTF.

The chain uses TRBV7-9 and TRBJ2-3; D gene uncertain. Looked up from germline, CDR1 is SEHNR and CDR2 is FQNEAQ (reference sequence). The V gene lost 3 bases and the J gene lost 2 bases, with 6 bases spanning the gap. CDR3 length: 13 amino acids. For the CDR3, the DNA is TGTGCCAGCAGCTTGGCCTCCACAGATACGCAGTATTTT. Translation gives CASSLASTDTQYF.

The chain joins TRBV6-5 to TRBJ2-5; the D is unclear. Trimming took 6 bases from V and 4 from J, leaving 12 bases between them. The CDR3 covers 13 residues. Germline CDR1 and CDR2: MNHEY and SVGAGI. CDR3 amino acids: CASSRSGGETQYF. The CDR3, as DNA: TGTGCCAGCAGCCGGAGTGGCGGAGAGACCCAGTACTTC.

Of note for this clone: Other nucleotide sequences in the sample specify the same CDR3. The chain joins TRBV5-1 to TRBJ2-5, with 7 bases aligning to TRBD1. Germline lookup yields CDR1 SGHRS and CDR2 YFSETQ. The length of the CDR3 is 14 residues. Trimming at V came to 1 base and at J to 1 base, leaving 1 base not matched to a gene. In DNA, the CDR3 is TGCGCCAGCAGCTTGACAGGGGCCCAAGAGACCCAGTACTTC. Amino acids: CASSLTGAQETQYF.

V is TRBV4-3 and J is TRBJ2-1; TRBD2 matches 7 bases. Germline V lookup: CDR1 LGHNA, CDR2 YSLEER. Germline trimming cut 0 bases from V and 4 bases from J; bases unmatched to any gene: 9. This CDR3 is built from 17 residues. The CDR3 DNA follows: TGCGCCAGCAGCCAAGACGGGCTAGCGGCATCATACAATGAGCAGTTCTTC. This sequence encodes CASSQDGLAASYNEQFF.

The chain carries TRBV4-3 and TRBJ1-1, with 7 bases that match TRBD1. Germline CDR1 LGHNA, CDR2 YSLEER. The CDR3 totals 14 residues. With V trimmed by 0 bases and J by 4 bases, 2 bases remained unmatched. CDR3 sequence (DNA): TGCGCCAGCAGCCAAGATACAGGGGTCACTGAAGCTTTCTTT. It specifies CASSQDTGVTEAFF.

V usage is TRBV27 and J usage is TRBJ2-5; 7 positions match TRBD2. Germline assignment: CDR1 MNHEY and CDR2 SMNVEV (reference sequence). The CDR3 sequence is 15 residues long. V was clipped by 6 bases and J by 4 bases; unmatched bases: 11. This CDR3 is CASRPTRGRGETQYF. CDR3 nucleotides: TGTGCCAGCAGACCTACCCGGGGGAGGGGAGAGACCCAGTACTTC.

The rearrangement joins TRBV7-6 to TRBJ2-3; 12 positions agree with TRBD2. V trimming: 1 base; J trimming: 3 bases; junction bases outside the gene matches: 8. This CDR3 spans 18 amino acids. Germline CDR1 SGHVS, CDR2 FNYEAQ. CDR3 nucleotides: TGTGCCAGCAGCTTAGTGGGTCGGACTAGCGGGAAGACAGATACGCAGTATTTT. Its translation is CASSLVGRTSGKTDTQYF.

This sequence joins TRBV2 and TRBJ2-3; TRBD2 matches at 13 bases. CDR3 length: 15 amino acids. CDR1 is SNHLY and CDR2 is FYNNEI in the germline V gene. The V segment lost 6 bases and the J segment 4 bases; nucleotides outside the gene matches: 4. CDR3 sequence: CASRPTSGGSDTQYF. The CDR3 region has the DNA TGTGCCAGCAGACCGACTAGCGGGGGGTCAGATACGCAGTATTTT.

This clone was observed a single time. The rearrangement uses TRBV7-9 and TRBJ2-3, with a tentative D call TRBD2 (6 bases). This CDR3 is built from 15 residues. Germline values: CDR1 SEHNR, CDR2 FQNEAQ (reference sequence). The CDR3 loop is CGGRAGSGGTDTQYF. CDR3 coding DNA: TGTGGGGGTCGTGCCGGGAGCGGAGGCACAGATACGCAGTATTTT.

The chain combines TRBV6-6 with TRBJ2-7, with a possible D match to TRBD1 (6 bases). Looked up from germline, CDR1 is MNHNY and CDR2 is SVGAGI (reference sequence). Trimming removed 0 bases at V and 3 bases at J, with 12 bases between. The CDR3 totals 15 residues. CDR3 amino acids: CASSYSTSQGYEQYF. CDR3 sequence (DNA): TGTGCCAGCAGTTACTCGACCTCACAGGGCTACGAGCAGTACTTC.

The rearrangement links TRBV13 to TRBJ2-1; maybe TRBD1 (5 bases). In germline, CDR1 is PRHDT, CDR2 FYEKMQ (reference sequence). Deletions cut 3 bases from V and 1 base from J, with 7 bases between. This CDR3 has 14 residues. The CDR3 DNA reads as TGTGCCAGCAGCTTCAGGGTTTCCTACAATGAGCAGTTCTTC. Translation gives CASSFRVSYNEQFF.

This clone was detected only a few times. The chain has TRBV28 and TRBJ1-2; the match to TRBD1 covers 7 bases. The CDR3 runs to 14 residues. The junction had 1 base not matched to a gene; V was cut back by 3 bases and J by 0 bases. The germline V gene encodes CDR1 MDHEN and CDR2 SYDVKM. This CDR3 reads CASSFDRANYGYTF. The CDR3 DNA reads as TGTGCCAGCAGTTTCGACAGGGCTAACTATGGCTACACCTTC.

This clone was recorded a few times. The chain joins TRBV6-1 to TRBJ2-3; 10 positions match TRBD2. The germline CDR1 and CDR2 sequences are MNHNS and SASEGT. The length of the CDR3 is 15 residues. J gave up 2 bases and V 2 bases, and 1 base lay outside the gene matches. CDR3 loop: CASSELAGATDTQYF. In nucleotides, the CDR3 is TGTGCCAGCAGTGAACTAGCGGGAGCCACAGATACGCAGTATTTT.

This rearrangement joins TRBV7-8 to TRBJ2-2; a possible D gene is TRBD1 (5 bases). V dropped 4 bases and J dropped 5 bases, with 17 bases sitting between them. CDR1 and CDR2 from the germline V gene are SGHVS and FQNEAQ. The CDR3 consists of 16 residues. The CDR3 DNA reads as TGTGCCAGCAGCTATGACACCCGGACAAGGACCGGGGAGCTGTTTTTT. Its protein is CASSYDTRTRTGELFF.